The 27 T cell receptor beta chains reported below all come from one sample, sequenced in a study of cytomegalovirus exposure and HLA in healthy donors. The data were produced by immunoSEQ multiplex PCR, yet TCRdb's version contains in-frame clones alone and is incomplete. The profile shows over 200,000 clones, about 92% of them singletons. The source material was PBMCs. The receptor source for this set is a woman in her 30s in good health and CMV-seronegative.

The rearrangement uses TRBV6-1 and TRBJ2-7; D remains ambiguous. V lost 2 bases to trimming and J lost 6 bases, with 5 bases between them. CDR3 length: 11 amino acids. Germline V lookup: CDR1 MNHNS, CDR2 SASEGT. CDR3 in DNA: TGTGCCAGCAGTGAATTTTCCGAGCAGTACTTC. It specifies CASSEFSEQYF.

On this clone: This specimen includes other DNA sequences encoding the same CDR3. The V and J genes are TRBV27 and TRBJ2-3; TRBD2 matches at 8 bases. V dropped 2 bases and J dropped 3; count of bases not matched to a gene: 7. Germline loops: CDR1 MNHEY, CDR2 SMNVEV (reference sequence). The CDR3 length is 16 residues. The CDR3 nucleotides are TGTGCCAGCAGTTTAACAGCGGGAGTTGGGACAGATACGCAGTATTTT. Translated: CASSLTAGVGTDTQYF.

The genes are TRBV4-1 and TRBJ2-3; 8 bases line up with TRBD1. Germline CDR1 MGHRA, CDR2 YSYEKL. V shed 2 bases and J 0 bases; nucleotides not matched to a gene: 7. This CDR3 comprises 17 residues. The CDR3: CASSQLQGVGSTDTQYF. The CDR3 DNA sequence: TGCGCCAGCAGCCAACTACAGGGGGTAGGTAGCACAGATACGCAGTATTTT.

This chain connects TRBV11-2 to TRBJ2-7; D might be TRBD1 (7 bases). Trimming left V 0 bases short and J 1 base short, with 13 bases between. The CDR3 loop spans 16 amino acids. Germline loops: CDR1 SGHAT, CDR2 FQNNGV. This CDR3 reads CASSLEGGQFSYEQYF. The CDR3 nucleotides are TGTGCCAGCAGCTTAGAGGGGGGACAGTTTTCCTACGAGCAGTACTTC.

Here the CDR3 DNA reads TGTGCCTGGTCCTTGTCGGGGGACAGGGGACGCTACGAGCAGTACTTC. This codes for CAWSLSGDRGRYEQYF. The chain is built from TRBV30 and TRBJ2-7; 10 bases map to TRBD1. CDR3 length equals 16 residues. From germline, CDR1 is GTSNPN and CDR2 SVGIG (reference sequence). V shed 5 bases and J 3 bases; nucleotides not matched to a gene: 13.

J is TRBJ2-7 and V is TRBV10-3; 9 bases are shared with TRBD1. Per germline, CDR1 ENHRY and CDR2 SYGVKD. CDR3 length: 15 residues. The V gene end was trimmed by 6 bases and the J gene end by 5 bases; junction bases not matched to a gene: 11. The CDR3 nucleotides are TGTGCCATCAGAATTACCGGGACAGGGCGGAACGAGCAGTACTTC. As protein: CAIRITGTGRNEQYF.

This chain joins TRBV9 and TRBJ1-4; D is undetermined. The CDR3 has 14 residues. Germline values: CDR1 SGDLS, CDR2 YYNGEE. V was shortened by 1 base and J by 8 bases, with 12 bases between the two germline ends. CDR3 DNA sequence: TGTGCCAGCAGCGTATTGAGCTTTCGGGAAAAACTGTTTTTT. It is translated as CASSVLSFREKLFF.

The genes are TRBV2 and TRBJ2-1, with D possibly being TRBD1 (6 bases). Germline CDR1 reads SNHLY; CDR2 reads FYNNEI. V dropped 8 bases and J dropped 5 bases, with 10 bases sitting between them. CDR3 length equals 12 residues. The CDR3 protein is CASGRTDNEQFF. Written as DNA, the CDR3 is TGTGCCAGCGGAAGGACAGACAATGAGCAGTTCTTC.

This chain connects TRBV2 to TRBJ2-7; D is perhaps TRBD2 (5 bases). With 1 base removed from V and 4 bases from J, the gap between germline ends came to 11 bases. CDR1 SNHLY and CDR2 FYNNEI come from the germline V gene. This CDR3 comprises 14 residues. This CDR3 is CASSEGASRYEQYF. In DNA, the CDR3 is TGTGCCAGCAGTGAAGGGGCTAGCAGGTACGAGCAGTACTTC.

This chain uses TRBV11-2 with TRBJ1-1, with D maybe TRBD1 (5 bases). Germline CDR1 reads SGHAT; CDR2 reads FQNNGV. V dropped 5 bases and J dropped 2 bases, with 9 bases sitting between them. The CDR3 covers 13 residues. CDR3 nucleotide sequence: TGTGCCAGCAGCCGCGGGGCCAACACTGAAGCTTTCTTT. It codes for CASSRGANTEAFF.

The chain uses TRBV5-1 and TRBJ1-2; possibly TRBD1 for D (5 bases). Trimming shortened V by 4 bases and J by 8 bases, and 15 bases separated the two germline ends. The CDR3 sequence is 13 residues long. CDR1 and CDR2 (germline): SGHRS, YFSETQ. Written as DNA, the CDR3 is TGCGCCAGCAGCCTCGAGTCGGGGCTGGGCTACACCTTC. Amino acids: CASSLESGLGYTF.

This CDR3 is CASSQATPGNTIYF. CDR3 DNA: TGCGCCAGCAGCCAAGCTACACCTGGAAACACCATATATTTT. The rearrangement uses TRBV4-1 and TRBJ1-3; D is ambiguous. CDR1 is MGHRA, CDR2 YSYEKL, per germline. This CDR3 has 14 residues. Trimming removed 1 base from V and 2 bases from J, with 6 bases in between.

This sequence joins TRBV6-4 and TRBJ2-2; 11 nucleotides align to TRBD2. Germline V gene sequence: CDR1 MRHNA, CDR2 SNTAGT. The CDR3 consists of 14 residues. With 6 bases clipped from V and 7 bases from J, the junction kept 4 bases outside the gene matches. The CDR3 DNA reads as TGTGCCAGCAGCCGACTAGCGGGGAGCGGGGAGCTGTTTTTT. The encoded protein is CASSRLAGSGELFF.

The chain combines TRBV6-1 with TRBJ2-3; D possibly uses TRBD1 or TRBD2 (6 bases each). The CDR3 has 16 amino acids. The germline gives CDR1 MNHNS, CDR2 SASEGT. Trimming removed 4 bases at V and 1 base at J, with 15 bases between. In DNA form, the CDR3 reads TGTGCCAGCAGTGCCGGGGGCGGAATAGGCACAGATACGCAGTATTTT. Encoded protein: CASSAGGGIGTDTQYF.

J is TRBJ2-6 and V is TRBV28; D is perhaps TRBD1 (5 bases). Germline CDR1 reads MDHEN; CDR2 reads SYDVKM. This CDR3 has 17 amino acids. V lost 4 bases and J 0 bases, leaving 13 bases between the germline ends. The CDR3 bases are TGTGCCAGCAGTTCCCCACAAGGGGCCTCTGGGGCCAACGTCCTGACTTTC. Translating it yields CASSSPQGASGANVLTF.

In its sample, this clone was seen once. This sequence joins TRBV29-1 and TRBJ2-3; D is unclear. CDR3 length equals 12 residues. The V and J ends lost 4 bases and 3 bases respectively, with 8 bases between them. Germline CDR1 and CDR2: SQVTM and ANQGSEA. The CDR3: CSVAAGTDTQYF. The CDR3 region has the DNA TGCAGCGTTGCTGCTGGGACAGATACGCAGTATTTT.

DNA of the CDR3: TGTGCCAGCTCACCACCGGGACTAGCGGGAGGGCCCCGGTACGAGCAGTACTTC. Protein sequence: CASSPPGLAGGPRYEQYF. The chain employs TRBV18 and TRBJ2-7, with 16 bases identical to TRBD2. Germline V gene data show CDR1 as KGHSH and CDR2 as LQKENI. Trimming took 0 bases from V and 4 from J; bases not matched to a gene: 6. The CDR3 contains 18 residues.

The chain carries TRBV2 and TRBJ2-7; 11 nucleotides match TRBD1. The V gene end was trimmed by 8 bases and the J gene end by 3 bases; junction bases not matched to a gene: 3. This CDR3 comprises 13 residues. Germline V gene data show CDR1 as SNHLY and CDR2 as FYNNEI. The CDR3 reads CASGGTGGYEQYF. The CDR3 region has the DNA TGTGCCAGCGGTGGGACAGGGGGCTACGAGCAGTACTTC.

This chain links TRBV15 with TRBJ2-5; no reliable D call. The germline V and J ends were trimmed by 0 bases and 5 bases, with 13 bases remaining between them. Germline values: CDR1 LNHNV, CDR2 YYDKDF (reference sequence). The CDR3 is made up of 15 amino acids. The CDR3 protein is CATSRDGYSEETQYF. DNA for the CDR3: TGTGCCACCAGCAGAGATGGTTACAGTGAGGAGACCCAGTACTTC. Supplemented by reference TRBV15 and TRBJ2-5, the full variable domain reads DAMVIQNPRYQVTQFGKPVTLSCSQTLNHNVMYWYQQKSSQAPKLLFHYYDKDFNNEADTPDNFQSRRPNTSFCFLDIRSPGLGDTAMYLCATSRDGYSEETQYFGPGTRLLVL.

J is TRBJ1-4 and V is TRBV6-1; D uncertain. Germline-derived CDR1 and CDR2 are MNHNS and SASEGT. The CDR3 length is 15 residues. Between the trimmed V and J ends, which lost 6 bases and 0 bases, there was a span of 11 bases. CDR3 nucleotide sequence: TGTGCCAGCAGCCAAGACGGAGCAACTAATGAAAAACTGTTTTTT. Translated: CASSQDGATNEKLFF.

This clone has a handful of counts. The chain has TRBV6-5 and TRBJ2-6; TRBD1 agrees at 7 bases. Trimming took 6 bases from V and 4 from J; bases not matched to a gene: 6. The CDR3 consists of 15 residues. Germline V gene lookup returns CDR1 MNHEY and CDR2 SVGAGI. CDR3 in DNA: TGTGCCAGCAGACCACAGGGGCGGGGGGCCAACGTCCTGACTTTC. This codes for CASRPQGRGANVLTF.

This clone counts as medium-sized. This chain joins TRBV20-1 and TRBJ2-7; D gene uncertain. Germline V lookup: CDR1 DFQATT, CDR2 SNEGSKA (reference sequence). CDR3 length: 11 amino acids. V was trimmed by 4 bases and J by 5 bases, leaving 9 bases between them. CDR3 loop: CSATRSNEQYF. The CDR3 DNA reads TGCAGTGCTACTAGGTCTAACGAGCAGTACTTC.

The genes are TRBV5-4 and TRBJ2-1, with 11 bases that match TRBD2. Trimming cost V 5 bases and J 1 base; bases outside gene matches: 2. The germline gives CDR1 SGHNT, CDR2 YYREEE (reference sequence). There are 15 residues in the CDR3. The CDR3 sequence: CASRIAGGSYNEQFF. CDR3 bases: TGTGCCAGCAGGATAGCGGGAGGGTCCTACAATGAGCAGTTCTTC.

The rearrangement uses TRBV7-9 and TRBJ2-5; the match to TRBD1 covers 9 bases. Germline values: CDR1 SEHNR, CDR2 FQNEAQ (reference sequence). V dropped 5 bases and J dropped 3; count of bases not matched to a gene: 7. The CDR3 sequence is 15 residues long. DNA of the CDR3: TGTGCCAGCAGCCCAAACACAGGGGGCAAAGAGACCCAGTACTTC. Protein sequence: CASSPNTGGKETQYF.

The chain employs TRBV4-3 and TRBJ2-1; 8 bases line up with TRBD2. The CDR3 consists of 16 residues. CDR1 is LGHNA and CDR2 is YSLEER in the germline V gene. The V segment lost 0 bases and the J segment 2 bases; nucleotides outside the gene matches: 3. DNA of the CDR3: TGCGCCAGCAGCCAAGATACGGGAGGGCCCTACAATGAGCAGTTCTTC. It yields the protein CASSQDTGGPYNEQFF.

This clone was picked up one time. V and J are TRBV7-6 and TRBJ1-1, with 10 bases aligning to TRBD1. CDR1 is SGHVS, CDR2 FNYEAQ, per germline. The CDR3 spans 15 residues. V lost 1 base, J lost 4 bases, and 3 bases stayed unmatched. CDR3 loop: CASSLGGQGSTEAFF. The CDR3 DNA reads as TGTGCCAGCAGCTTAGGGGGACAGGGGAGCACTGAAGCTTTCTTT.

The J gene is TRBJ2-3, the V gene TRBV2; the D gene is possibly TRBD1 (6 bases). V shed 4 bases and J shed 3 bases, with 17 bases lying between them. CDR3 size: 16 residues. Germline CDR1 and CDR2: SNHLY and FYNNEI. The CDR3 sequence: CASSGGQGPRTDTQYF. The DNA of the CDR3 is TGTGCCAGCAGTGGGGGGCAGGGGCCTAGGACAGATACGCAGTATTTT.